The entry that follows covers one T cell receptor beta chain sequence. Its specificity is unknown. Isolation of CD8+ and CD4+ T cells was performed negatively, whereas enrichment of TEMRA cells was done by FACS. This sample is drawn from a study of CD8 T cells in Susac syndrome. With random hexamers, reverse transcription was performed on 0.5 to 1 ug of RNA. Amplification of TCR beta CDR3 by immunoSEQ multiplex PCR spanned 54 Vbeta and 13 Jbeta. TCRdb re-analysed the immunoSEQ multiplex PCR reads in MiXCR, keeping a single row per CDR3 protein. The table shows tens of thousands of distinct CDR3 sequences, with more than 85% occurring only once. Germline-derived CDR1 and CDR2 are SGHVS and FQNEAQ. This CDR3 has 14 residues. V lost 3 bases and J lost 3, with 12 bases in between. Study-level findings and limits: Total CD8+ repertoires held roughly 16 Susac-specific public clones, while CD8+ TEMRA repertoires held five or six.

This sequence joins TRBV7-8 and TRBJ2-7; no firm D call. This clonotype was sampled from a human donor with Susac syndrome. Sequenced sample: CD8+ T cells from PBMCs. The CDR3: CASSFLWSHYEQYF. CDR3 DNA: TGTGCCAGCAGCTTTTTGTGGTCCCACTACGAGCAGTACTTC. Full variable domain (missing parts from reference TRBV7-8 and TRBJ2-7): GAGVSQSPRYKVAKRGQDVALRCDPISGHVSLFWYQQALGQGPEFLTYFQNEAQLDKSGLPSDRFFAERPEGSVSTLKIQRTQQEDSAVYLCASSFLWSHYEQYFGPGTRLTVT.